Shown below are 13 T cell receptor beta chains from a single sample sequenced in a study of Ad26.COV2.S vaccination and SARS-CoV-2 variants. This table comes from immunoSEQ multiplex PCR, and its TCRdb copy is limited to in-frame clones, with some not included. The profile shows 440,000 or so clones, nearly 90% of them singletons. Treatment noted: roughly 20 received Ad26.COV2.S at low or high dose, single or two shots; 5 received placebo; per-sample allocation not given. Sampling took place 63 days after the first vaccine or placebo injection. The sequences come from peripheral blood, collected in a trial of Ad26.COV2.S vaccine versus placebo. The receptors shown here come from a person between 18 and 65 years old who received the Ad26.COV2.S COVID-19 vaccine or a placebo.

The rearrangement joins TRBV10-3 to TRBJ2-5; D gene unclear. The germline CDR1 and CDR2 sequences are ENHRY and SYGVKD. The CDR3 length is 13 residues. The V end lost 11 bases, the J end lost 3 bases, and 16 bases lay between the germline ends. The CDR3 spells CAPRRSKKETQYF. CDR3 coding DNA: TGTGCCCCCCGGCGGTCAAAAAAAGAGACCCAGTACTTC.

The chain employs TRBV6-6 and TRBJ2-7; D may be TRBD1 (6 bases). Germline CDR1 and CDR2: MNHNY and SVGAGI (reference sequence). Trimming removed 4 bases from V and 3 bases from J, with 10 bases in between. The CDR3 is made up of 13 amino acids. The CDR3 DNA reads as TGTGCCAGCAGTTTTGGACAGTTCTACGAGCAGTACTTC. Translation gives CASSFGQFYEQYF.

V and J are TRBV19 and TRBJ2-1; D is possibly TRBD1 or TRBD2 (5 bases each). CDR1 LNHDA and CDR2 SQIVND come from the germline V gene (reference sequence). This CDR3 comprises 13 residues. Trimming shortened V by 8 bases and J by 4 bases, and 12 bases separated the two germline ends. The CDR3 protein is CASGGPLYNEQFF. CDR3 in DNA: TGTGCCAGTGGGGGACCACTTTACAATGAGCAGTTCTTC.

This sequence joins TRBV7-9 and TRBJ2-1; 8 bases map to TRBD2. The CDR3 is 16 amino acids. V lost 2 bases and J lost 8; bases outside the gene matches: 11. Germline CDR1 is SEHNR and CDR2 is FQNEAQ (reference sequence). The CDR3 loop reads CASSLTSGRITDEQFF. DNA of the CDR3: TGTGCCAGCAGCTTAACGAGCGGGAGAATCACGGATGAGCAGTTCTTC.

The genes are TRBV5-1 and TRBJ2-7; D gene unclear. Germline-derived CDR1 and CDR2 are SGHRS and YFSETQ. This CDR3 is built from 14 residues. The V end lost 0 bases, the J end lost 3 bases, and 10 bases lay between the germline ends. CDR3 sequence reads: CASSLGGPLYEQYF. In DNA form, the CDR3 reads TGCGCCAGCAGCTTGGGTGGGCCCCTCTACGAGCAGTACTTC.

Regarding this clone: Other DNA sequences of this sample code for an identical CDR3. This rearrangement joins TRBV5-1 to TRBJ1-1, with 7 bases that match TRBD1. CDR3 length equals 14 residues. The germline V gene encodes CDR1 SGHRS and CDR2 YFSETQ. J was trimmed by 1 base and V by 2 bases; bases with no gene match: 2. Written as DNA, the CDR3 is TGCGCCAGCAGCTTACGGACAGGGAACACTGAAGCTTTCTTT. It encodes CASSLRTGNTEAFF.

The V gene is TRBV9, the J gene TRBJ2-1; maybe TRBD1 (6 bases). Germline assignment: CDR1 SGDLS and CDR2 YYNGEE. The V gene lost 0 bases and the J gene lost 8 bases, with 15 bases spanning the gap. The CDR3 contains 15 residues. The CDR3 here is CASSVGGGTGYEQFF. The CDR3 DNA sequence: TGTGCCAGCAGCGTAGGAGGGGGAACAGGGTATGAGCAGTTCTTC.

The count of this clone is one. The CDR3 bases are TGTGCCAGTACCTCTCGGACAGGGTCCACCGGGGAGCTGTTTTTT. Protein: CASTSRTGSTGELFF. The chain is built from TRBV9 and TRBJ2-2; 8 nucleotides match TRBD1. The CDR3 has 15 residues. Germline V gives CDR1 SGDLS, CDR2 YYNGEE. V was pared by 8 bases and J by 4 bases, with 10 bases of the junction left unmatched.

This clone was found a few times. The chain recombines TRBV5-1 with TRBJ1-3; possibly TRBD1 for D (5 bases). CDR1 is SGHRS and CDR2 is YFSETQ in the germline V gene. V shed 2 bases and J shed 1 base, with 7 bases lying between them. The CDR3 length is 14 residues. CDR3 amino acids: CASSLQESGNTIYF. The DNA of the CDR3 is TGCGCCAGCAGCTTACAGGAATCTGGAAACACCATATATTTT.

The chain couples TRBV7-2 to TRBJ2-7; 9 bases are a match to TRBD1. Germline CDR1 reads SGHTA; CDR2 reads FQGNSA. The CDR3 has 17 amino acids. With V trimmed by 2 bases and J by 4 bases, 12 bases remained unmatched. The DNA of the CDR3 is TGTGCCAGCAGCTTAAAGCCGCCGGGACAGGGTTTTTACGAGCAGTACTTC. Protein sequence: CASSLKPPGQGFYEQYF. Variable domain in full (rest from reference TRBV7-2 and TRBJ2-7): GAGVSQSPSNKVTEKGKDVELRCDPISGHTALYWYRQSLGQGLEFLIYFQGNSAPDKSGLPSDRFSAERTGGSVSTLTIQRTQQEDSAVYLCASSLKPPGQGFYEQYFGPGTRLTVT.

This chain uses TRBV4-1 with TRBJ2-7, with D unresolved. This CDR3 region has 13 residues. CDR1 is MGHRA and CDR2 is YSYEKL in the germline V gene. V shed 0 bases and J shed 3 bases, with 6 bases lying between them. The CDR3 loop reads CASSQEAHYEQYF. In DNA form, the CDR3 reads TGCGCCAGCAGCCAAGAAGCACACTACGAGCAGTACTTC.

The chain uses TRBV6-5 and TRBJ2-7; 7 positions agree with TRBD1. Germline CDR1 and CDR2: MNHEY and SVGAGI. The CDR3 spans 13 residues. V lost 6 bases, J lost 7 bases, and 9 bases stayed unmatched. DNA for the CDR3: TGTGCCAGCAGACAGGGGCCGGTGGGTGAGCAGTACTTC. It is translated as CASRQGPVGEQYF.

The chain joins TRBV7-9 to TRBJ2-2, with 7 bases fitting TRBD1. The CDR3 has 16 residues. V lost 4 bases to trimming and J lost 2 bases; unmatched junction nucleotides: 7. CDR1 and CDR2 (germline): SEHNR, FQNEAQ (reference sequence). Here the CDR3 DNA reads TGTGCCAGCAGCTCACGGACAGGAGTTAACACCGGGGAGCTGTTTTTT. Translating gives CASSSRTGVNTGELFF.